The 24 T cell receptor beta chains given below trace back to one sample, sequenced in a study of cytomegalovirus exposure and HLA in healthy donors. The PCR made use of 60 Vbeta and 13 Jbeta primers. The table came from immunoSEQ multiplex PCR; TCRdb's copy has only in-frame clones and leaves some out. This table holds some 250,000 clones, about four fifths found once. The material sequenced was PBMCs. Receptors were obtained from a middle-aged woman in good health and CMV-seropositive.

The rearrangement uses TRBV15 and TRBJ1-4; 8 positions agree with TRBD1. The V segment lost 1 base and the J segment 7 bases; nucleotides outside the gene matches: 5. The CDR3 extends over 15 amino acids. CDR1 and CDR2 from the germline V gene are LNHNV and YYDKDF (reference sequence). As DNA, the CDR3 is TGTGCCACCAGCAGAGCCGGACAGGGAGTTGAAAAACTGTTTTTT. It specifies CATSRAGQGVEKLFF.

The chain uses TRBV7-8 and TRBJ2-2; D possibly corresponds to TRBD1 (6 bases). Trimming pared 3 bases from V and 2 bases from J, leaving 19 bases between. The germline V gene encodes CDR1 SGHVS and CDR2 FQNEAQ. There are 18 residues in the CDR3. CDR3 coding DNA: TGTGCCAGCAGCTTCCTCGTTATGGACAGTGTTAACACCGGGGAGCTGTTTTTT. Protein product: CASSFLVMDSVNTGELFF.

The J gene is TRBJ2-2, the V gene TRBV11-1, with a weak D call TRBD2 (6 bases). The CDR3 loop spans 16 amino acids. CDR1 is SGHAT, CDR2 FQDESV, per germline (reference sequence). Trimming cost V 5 bases and J 2 bases, with 15 bases left between them. CDR3: CASSPNRRVNTGELFF. CDR3 coding DNA: TGTGCCAGCAGCCCTAACCGGAGGGTAAACACCGGGGAGCTGTTTTTT.

The chain combines TRBV29-1 with TRBJ1-1, with 7 bases identical to TRBD1. The CDR3 is 14 amino acids. The germline CDR1 and CDR2 sequences are SQVTM and ANQGSEA. Losses at the gene ends were 6 bases for V and 4 bases for J; bases not matched to a gene: 11. CDR3 bases: TGCAGCGTCCGACAGGGATTCGGAGGCACTGAAGCTTTCTTT. It translates to CSVRQGFGGTEAFF.

This clone was detected a few times. This chain joins TRBV4-3 and TRBJ1-1, with D tentatively TRBD1 (6 bases). Germline CDR1 is LGHNA and CDR2 is YSLEER. The germline V and J ends were trimmed by 6 bases and 1 base, with 12 bases remaining between them. This CDR3 has 14 amino acids. The CDR3 reads CASRSRTANTEAFF. The CDR3 DNA reads as TGCGCCAGCAGATCAAGGACAGCGAACACTGAAGCTTTCTTT.

The J gene is TRBJ2-1, the V gene TRBV11-3, with 10 bases matching TRBD2. The germline V gene encodes CDR1 SGHNT and CDR2 YENEEA. V shed 5 bases and J 5 bases; nucleotides not matched to a gene: 3. The CDR3 has 14 amino acids. CDR3 bases: TGTGCCAGCAGCCCGGGACTAGCGAACAATGAGCAGTTCTTC. Its protein is CASSPGLANNEQFF. The variable domain in full, completed from reference TRBV11-3 and TRBJ2-1, reads EAGVVQSPRYKIIEKKQPVAFWCNPISGHNTLYWYLQNLGQGPELLIRYENEEAVDDSQLPKDRFSAERLKGVDSTLKIQPAELGDSAVYLCASSPGLANNEQFFGPGTRLTVL.

This clone turned up a few times. The chain joins TRBV6-1 to TRBJ2-7; 9 nucleotides match TRBD1. The CDR3 runs to 14 residues. Looked up from germline, CDR1 is MNHNS and CDR2 is SASEGT. The V and J ends lost 5 bases and 3 bases, in that order; junction bases with no gene match: 5. CDR3: CASSQDRGDYEQYF. CDR3 in DNA: TGTGCCAGCAGTCAGGACAGGGGCGACTACGAGCAGTACTTC.

This clone was found once. The gene calls are TRBV4-1 and TRBJ1-4, with D maybe TRBD1 (5 bases). V dropped 1 base and J dropped 6 bases, with 12 bases sitting between them. CDR3 length: 15 amino acids. CDR1 is MGHRA, CDR2 YSYEKL, per germline. CDR3: CASSQVGGVHEKLFF. CDR3 DNA sequence: TGCGCCAGCAGCCAAGTAGGAGGGGTACATGAAAAACTGTTTTTT.

The CDR3 region is CASSVEPGNTEAFF. CDR3 DNA: TGTGCCAGCAGCGTAGAGCCGGGGAACACTGAAGCTTTCTTT. The V call is TRBV9, the J call TRBJ1-1; D gene uncertain. Germline V CDR1 and CDR2: SGDLS, YYNGEE. The CDR3 covers 14 residues. V shed 0 bases and J shed 1 base, with 7 bases lying between them.

This clone was recorded a few times. The chain employs TRBV7-3 and TRBJ1-1, with a possible D match to TRBD1 (6 bases). V lost 2 bases and J 3 bases, leaving 10 bases between the germline ends. This CDR3 has 14 residues. Germline V gene sequence: CDR1 SGHTA, CDR2 FQGTGA. CDR3 amino acids: CASSLGGGYTEAFF. The CDR3 bases are TGTGCCAGCAGCTTAGGGGGCGGATACACTGAAGCTTTCTTT.

The chain carries TRBV27 and TRBJ1-1, with 9 bases matching TRBD1. Germline lookup yields CDR1 MNHEY and CDR2 SMNVEV (reference sequence). The CDR3 spans 16 residues. V was pared by 4 bases and J by 8 bases, with 14 bases of the junction left unmatched. The DNA of the CDR3 is TGTGCCAGCAGTTCAAATCGACAGGGGGTGAGATTAGAAGCTTTCTTT. It yields the protein CASSSNRQGVRLEAFF.

CDR3 bases: TGCGCCAGCAGCTTGGAGTGGTCTAGAGATACGCAGTATTTT. It is translated as CASSLEWSRDTQYF. This sequence joins TRBV5-1 and TRBJ2-3; D remains unclear. The V end lost 0 bases, the J end lost 5 bases, and 10 bases lay between the germline ends. The CDR3 is made up of 14 amino acids. Germline assignment: CDR1 SGHRS and CDR2 YFSETQ.

The rearrangement joins TRBV2 to TRBJ2-5, with D possibly matching TRBD1 (6 bases). V dropped 4 bases and J dropped 0 bases, with 12 bases sitting between them. CDR1 and CDR2 (germline): SNHLY, FYNNEI. CDR3 length: 15 amino acids. CDR3 in DNA: TGTGCCAGCAGTGTGCAGGGGACGAACCAAGAGACCCAGTACTTC. Protein sequence: CASSVQGTNQETQYF.

The V and J genes are TRBV5-1 and TRBJ1-1; D is undetermined. Germline values: CDR1 SGHRS, CDR2 YFSETQ. The germline V and J ends were trimmed by 7 bases and 5 bases, with 12 bases remaining between them. This CDR3 region has 12 residues. The CDR3 DNA sequence: TGCGCCAGCCAGGTGGGCCCGACTGAAGCTTTCTTT. Translated, it gives CASQVGPTEAFF.

The gene calls are TRBV21-1 and TRBJ1-2. TRBV21-1 is a recognized pseudogene. This CDR3 comprises 9 residues. CDR3 bases: TGTGCCAGCAGCGTAGGCTACACCTTC. Amino acid sequence: CASSVGYTF.

This chain uses TRBV7-2 with TRBJ1-6, with 11 bases matching TRBD1. Per germline, CDR1 SGHTA and CDR2 FQGNSA. The CDR3 spans 15 residues. Trimming took 4 bases from V and 9 from J; bases not matched to a gene: 5. The CDR3 sequence is CASSWAGTGGSPLHF. CDR3 DNA: TGTGCCAGCAGCTGGGCCGGGACAGGGGGTTCACCCCTCCACTTT.

The chain recombines TRBV11-2 with TRBJ2-2; no firm D call. The CDR3 spans 14 residues. Trimming removed 4 bases at V and 3 bases at J, with 9 bases between. Germline values: CDR1 SGHAT, CDR2 FQNNGV. CDR3 region: CASSSARYTGELFF. In DNA, the CDR3 is TGTGCCAGCAGCTCGGCGAGGTACACCGGGGAGCTGTTTTTT.

CDR3 region: CASSYERPGTSGRGYEQYF. CDR3 sequence (DNA): TGTGCCAGCAGCTACGAGCGTCCCGGGACTAGCGGGAGAGGTTACGAGCAGTACTTC. The chain employs TRBV7-9 and TRBJ2-7; 14 bases are a match to TRBD2. The CDR3 totals 19 residues. V lost 4 bases, J lost 4 bases, and 15 bases stayed unmatched. CDR1 SEHNR and CDR2 FQNEAQ come from the germline V gene (reference sequence).

This clone appeared a single time. V gene TRBV9 combines with J gene TRBJ2-2; tentative D call: TRBD2 (6 bases). CDR3 length equals 15 residues. Per germline, CDR1 SGDLS and CDR2 YYNGEE. V was shortened by 0 bases and J by 7 bases, with 13 bases between the two germline ends. CDR3 protein: CASSVAGRDNGELFF. The CDR3 DNA follows: TGTGCCAGCAGCGTAGCCGGGAGAGATAACGGGGAGCTGTTTTTT.

This chain connects TRBV11-2 to TRBJ2-7; 8 nucleotides match TRBD2. Germline CDR1 reads SGHAT; CDR2 reads FQNNGV. The CDR3 is made up of 17 amino acids. V dropped 7 bases and J dropped 4; count of bases not matched to a gene: 18. This chain's CDR3 is CASTRGGAGRRGYEQYF. The CDR3 nucleotides read TGTGCCAGCACCCGGGGGGGCGCCGGGCGGAGGGGATACGAGCAGTACTTC.

The DNA of the CDR3 is TGCGCCAGCAGCTTGGACGGACAGGCCACTGAAGCTTTCTTT. This translates into CASSLDGQATEAFF. The chain is built from TRBV5-1 and TRBJ1-1; TRBD1 matches at 7 bases. Germline trimming cut 0 bases from V and 4 bases from J; bases unmatched to any gene: 3. Germline CDR1 is SGHRS and CDR2 is YFSETQ. The CDR3 runs to 14 residues.

V is TRBV11-3 and J is TRBJ2-7; D remains unclear. From germline, CDR1 is SGHNT and CDR2 YENEEA. This CDR3 spans 14 amino acids. Trimming took off 2 bases at V and 7 bases at J, with 15 bases between the two ends. The CDR3 coding sequence is TGTGCCAGCAGCTTATTGGCCTTACCCCTGGAGCAGTACTTC. As protein: CASSLLALPLEQYF. The full variable domain, completed using reference TRBV11-3 and TRBJ2-7, is EAGVVQSPRYKIIEKKQPVAFWCNPISGHNTLYWYLQNLGQGPELLIRYENEEAVDDSQLPKDRFSAERLKGVDSTLKIQPAELGDSAVYLCASSLLALPLEQYFGPGTRLTVT.

This chain links TRBV5-5 with TRBJ2-7; weak D call: TRBD1 (6 bases). Germline V CDR1 and CDR2: SGHKS, YYEKEE (reference sequence). The CDR3 sequence is 15 residues long. V gave up 4 bases and J gave up 4 bases, with 18 bases separating them. CDR3 loop: CASSRPGTLPYEQYF. The CDR3 DNA sequence: TGTGCCAGCAGCCGACCAGGGACACTCCCGTACGAGCAGTACTTC.

The table lists this clone with a count of one. The chain is built from TRBV5-6 and TRBJ2-3, with 10 bases fitting TRBD2. This CDR3 contains 17 residues. The germline V gene encodes CDR1 SGHDT and CDR2 YYEEEE. V was clipped by 3 bases and J by 1 base; unmatched bases: 8. This CDR3 is CASSYTLAGAGTDTQYF. In nucleotides, the CDR3 is TGTGCCAGCAGCTACACTCTAGCGGGAGCGGGCACAGATACGCAGTATTTT. The complete variable domain, with remaining parts taken from reference TRBV5-6 and TRBJ2-3, reads DAGVTQSPTHLIKTRGQQVTLRCSPKSGHDTVSWYQQALGQGPQFIFQYYEEEERQRGNFPDRFSGHQFPNYSSELNVNALLLGDSALYLCASSYTLAGAGTDTQYFGPGTRLTVL.